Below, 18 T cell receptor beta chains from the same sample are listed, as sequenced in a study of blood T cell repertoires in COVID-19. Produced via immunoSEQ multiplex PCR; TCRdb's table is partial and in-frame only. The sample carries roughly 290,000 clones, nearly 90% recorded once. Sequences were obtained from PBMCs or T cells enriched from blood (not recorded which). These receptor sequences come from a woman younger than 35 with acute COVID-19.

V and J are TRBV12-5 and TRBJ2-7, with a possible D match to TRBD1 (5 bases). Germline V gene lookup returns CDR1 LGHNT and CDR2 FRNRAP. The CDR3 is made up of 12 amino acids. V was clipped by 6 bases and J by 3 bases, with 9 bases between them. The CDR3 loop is CASGRQNYEQYF. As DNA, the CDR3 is TGTGCTAGTGGCAGACAGAACTACGAGCAGTACTTC.

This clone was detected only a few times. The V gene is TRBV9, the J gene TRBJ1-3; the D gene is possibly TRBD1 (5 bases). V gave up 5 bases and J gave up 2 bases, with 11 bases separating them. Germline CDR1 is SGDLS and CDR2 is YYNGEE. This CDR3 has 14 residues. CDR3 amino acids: CASRGREAGNTIYF. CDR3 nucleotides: TGTGCCAGCAGGGGCAGGGAGGCTGGAAACACCATATATTTT. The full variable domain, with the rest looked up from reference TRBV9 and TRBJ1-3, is DSGVTQTPKHLITATGQRVTLRCSPRSGDLSVYWYQQSLDQGLQFLIQYYNGEERAKGNILERFSAQQFPDLHSELNLSSLELGDSALYFCASRGREAGNTIYFGEGSWLTVV.

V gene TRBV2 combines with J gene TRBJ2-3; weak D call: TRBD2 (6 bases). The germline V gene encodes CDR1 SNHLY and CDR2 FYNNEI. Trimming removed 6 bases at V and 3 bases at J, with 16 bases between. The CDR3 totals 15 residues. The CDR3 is CASRTGLRQTDTQYF. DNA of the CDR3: TGTGCCAGCAGAACGGGACTGCGTCAAACAGATACGCAGTATTTT.

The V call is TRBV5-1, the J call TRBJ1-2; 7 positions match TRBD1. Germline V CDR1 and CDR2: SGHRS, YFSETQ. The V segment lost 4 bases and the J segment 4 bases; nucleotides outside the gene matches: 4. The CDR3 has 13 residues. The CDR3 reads CASSPGTAYGYTF. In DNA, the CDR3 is TGCGCCAGCAGCCCTGGGACAGCCTATGGCTACACCTTC. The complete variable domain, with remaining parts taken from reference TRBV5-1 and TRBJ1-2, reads KAGVTQTPRYLIKTRGQQVTLSCSPISGHRSVSWYQQTPGQGLQFLFEYFSETQRNKGNFPGRFSGRQFSNSRSEMNVSTLELGDSALYLCASSPGTAYGYTFGSGTRLTVV.

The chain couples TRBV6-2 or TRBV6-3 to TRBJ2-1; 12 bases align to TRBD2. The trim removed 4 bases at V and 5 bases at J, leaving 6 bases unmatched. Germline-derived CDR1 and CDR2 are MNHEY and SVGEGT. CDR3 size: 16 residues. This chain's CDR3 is CASSSLRLAGDNEQFF. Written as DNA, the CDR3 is TGTGCCAGCAGTTCTCTTAGACTAGCGGGGGACAATGAGCAGTTCTTC.

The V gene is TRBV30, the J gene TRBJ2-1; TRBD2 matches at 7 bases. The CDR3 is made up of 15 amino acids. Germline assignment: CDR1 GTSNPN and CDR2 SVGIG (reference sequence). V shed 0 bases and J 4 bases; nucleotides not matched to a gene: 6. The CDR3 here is CAWSVRLAAYNEQFF. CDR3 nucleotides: TGTGCCTGGAGTGTACGGCTAGCGGCTTACAATGAGCAGTTCTTC. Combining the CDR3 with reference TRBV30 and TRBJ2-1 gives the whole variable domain SQTIHQWPATLVQPVGSPLSLECTVEGTSNPNLYWYRQAAGRGLQLLFYSVGIGQISSEVPQNLSASRPQDRQFILSSKKLLLSDSGFYLCAWSVRLAAYNEQFFGPGTRLTVL.

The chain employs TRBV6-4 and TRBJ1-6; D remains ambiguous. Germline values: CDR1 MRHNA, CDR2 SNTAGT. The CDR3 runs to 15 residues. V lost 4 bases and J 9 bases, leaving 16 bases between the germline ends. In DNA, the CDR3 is TGTGCCAGCAGTGCGACGGAGGGTGTGGGTTCACCCCTCCACTTT. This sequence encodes CASSATEGVGSPLHF.

The CDR3 DNA follows: TGTGCCAGCAGCTTAGGTAGCGTTTACTACAATGAGCAGTTCTTC. This codes for CASSLGSVYYNEQFF. The chain employs TRBV7-2 and TRBJ2-1, with D perhaps matching TRBD2 (5 bases). V shed 1 base and J shed 3 bases, with 10 bases lying between them. This CDR3 is built from 15 residues. The germline V gene encodes CDR1 SGHTA and CDR2 FQGNSA.

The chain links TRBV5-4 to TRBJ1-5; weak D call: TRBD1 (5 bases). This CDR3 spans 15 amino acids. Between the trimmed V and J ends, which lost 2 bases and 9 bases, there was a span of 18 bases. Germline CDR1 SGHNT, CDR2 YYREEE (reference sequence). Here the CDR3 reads CASSFGGAAPVPQHF. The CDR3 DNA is TGTGCCAGCAGCTTCGGTGGGGCAGCCCCGGTGCCCCAGCATTTT. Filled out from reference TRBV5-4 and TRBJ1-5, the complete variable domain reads ETGVTQSPTHLIKTRGQQVTLRCSSQSGHNTVSWYQQALGQGPQFIFQYYREEENGRGNFPPRFSGLQFPNYSSELNVNALELDDSALYLCASSFGGAAPVPQHFGDGTRLSIL.

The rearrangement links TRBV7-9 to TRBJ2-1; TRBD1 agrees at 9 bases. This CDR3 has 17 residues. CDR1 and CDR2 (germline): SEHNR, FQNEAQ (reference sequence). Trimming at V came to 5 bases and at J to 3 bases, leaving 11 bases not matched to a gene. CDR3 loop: CASSISGWTGDYNEQFF. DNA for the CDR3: TGTGCCAGCAGCATAAGCGGGTGGACAGGGGACTACAATGAGCAGTTCTTC.

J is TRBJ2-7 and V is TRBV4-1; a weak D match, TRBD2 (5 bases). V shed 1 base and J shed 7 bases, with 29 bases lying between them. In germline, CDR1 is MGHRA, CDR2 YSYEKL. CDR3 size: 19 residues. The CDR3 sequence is CASSQGLRAKGPGRWEQYF. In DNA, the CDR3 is TGCGCCAGCAGCCAAGGCCTCCGAGCAAAGGGCCCGGGGAGATGGGAGCAGTACTTC.

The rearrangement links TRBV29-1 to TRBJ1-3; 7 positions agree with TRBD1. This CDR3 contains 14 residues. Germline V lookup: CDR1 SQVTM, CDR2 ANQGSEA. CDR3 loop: CWGGQEDSGNTIYF. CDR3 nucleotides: TGCTGGGGCGGACAGGAGGACTCTGGAAACACCATATATTTT.

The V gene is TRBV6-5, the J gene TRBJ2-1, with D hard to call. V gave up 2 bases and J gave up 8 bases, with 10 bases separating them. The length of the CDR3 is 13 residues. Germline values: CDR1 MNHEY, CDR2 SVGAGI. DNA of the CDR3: TGTGCCAGCAGTTACATGCCCCGGTATGAGCAGTTCTTC. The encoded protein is CASSYMPRYEQFF.

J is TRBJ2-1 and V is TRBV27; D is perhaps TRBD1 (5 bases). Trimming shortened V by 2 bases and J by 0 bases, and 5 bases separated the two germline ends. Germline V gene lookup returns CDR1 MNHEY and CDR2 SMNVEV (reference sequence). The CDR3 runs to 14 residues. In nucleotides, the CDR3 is TGTGCCAGCAGTTTACAGGGCTCCTACAATGAGCAGTTCTTC. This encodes CASSLQGSYNEQFF.

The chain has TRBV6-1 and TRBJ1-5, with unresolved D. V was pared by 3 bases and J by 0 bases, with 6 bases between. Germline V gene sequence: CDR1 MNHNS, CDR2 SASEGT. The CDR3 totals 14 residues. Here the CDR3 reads CASSDSYSNQPQHF. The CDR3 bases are TGTGCCAGCAGTGACAGTTATAGCAATCAGCCCCAGCATTTT.

The CDR3 region is CINPGETYEQYF. CDR3 DNA: TGTATTAACCCCGGAGAGACCTACGAGCAGTACTTC. The chain carries TRBV18 and TRBJ2-7, with unresolved D. CDR3 length: 12 amino acids. Germline V gives CDR1 KGHSH, CDR2 LQKENI.

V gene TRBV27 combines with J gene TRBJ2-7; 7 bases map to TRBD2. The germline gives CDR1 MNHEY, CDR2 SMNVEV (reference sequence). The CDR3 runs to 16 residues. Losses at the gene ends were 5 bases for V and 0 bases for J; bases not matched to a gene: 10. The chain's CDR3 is CASSPLREVRSYEQYF. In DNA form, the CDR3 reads TGTGCCAGCAGTCCCCTCCGGGAGGTACGCTCCTACGAGCAGTACTTC.

The CDR3 loop reads CASSRTTGKNTEAFF. The CDR3 DNA reads as TGCGCCAGCAGCCGCACGACAGGAAAGAACACTGAAGCTTTCTTT. The J gene is TRBJ1-1, the V gene TRBV5-1; D is perhaps TRBD1 (6 bases). Germline V lookup: CDR1 SGHRS, CDR2 YFSETQ. CDR3 length: 15 amino acids. Trimming stripped 4 bases from V and 1 base from J, with 14 bases between. The full variable domain, in which reference TRBV5-1 and TRBJ1-1 provide the parts outside the CDR3, is KAGVTQTPRYLIKTRGQQVTLSCSPISGHRSVSWYQQTPGQGLQFLFEYFSETQRNKGNFPGRFSGRQFSNSRSEMNVSTLELGDSALYLCASSRTTGKNTEAFFGQGTRLTVV.